The T cell receptor beta chain described here comes from a study of blood T cell repertoires in COVID-19. The wider study: Donors in the United States, Italy and Spain gave samples during acute or convalescent COVID-19. The cDNA or gDNA used as material had been derived from T cells, B-cell-depleted T cells, or PBMCs.

Under the authors' procedure: Amplification with reference gene primers provided the estimates of nucleated cell counts. The data were produced by immunoSEQ multiplex PCR, yet TCRdb's version contains in-frame clones alone and is incomplete. That table furnishes V, J and clone size, whereas the DNA furnished D and trimming. The repertoire has fewer than 500,000 clones, 70% to 90% of them found once; the top ten carry about 0.89%. V lost 0 bases, J lost 5 bases, and 8 bases lay in between. There are 14 residues in the CDR3. Germline loops: CDR1 SGHRS, CDR2 YFSETQ. The gene calls are TRBV5-1 and TRBJ2-2; TRBD2 is a possible D gene (6 bases). The origin of this receptor is a woman in her 30s with acute COVID-19. Source material: PBMCs or T cells enriched from blood (not recorded which). Here the CDR3 reads CASSLDGGTGELFF. The CDR3 DNA is TGCGCCAGCAGCTTGGACGGGGGTACCGGGGAGCTGTTTTTT.